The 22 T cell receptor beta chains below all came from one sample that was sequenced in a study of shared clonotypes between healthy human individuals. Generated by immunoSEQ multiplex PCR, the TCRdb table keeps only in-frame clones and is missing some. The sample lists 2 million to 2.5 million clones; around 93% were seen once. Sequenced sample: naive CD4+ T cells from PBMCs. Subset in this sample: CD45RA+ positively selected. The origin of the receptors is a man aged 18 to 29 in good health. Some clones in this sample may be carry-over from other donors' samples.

The CDR3 sequence: CASSTGTGNTIYF. The CDR3 DNA is TGTGCCAGCAGTACCGGGACTGGAAACACCATATATTTT. V and J are TRBV6-6 and TRBJ1-3; unclear D gene. V gave up 5 bases and J gave up 2 bases, with 7 bases separating them. The length of the CDR3 is 13 residues. Looked up from germline, CDR1 is MNHNY and CDR2 is SVGAGI (reference sequence).

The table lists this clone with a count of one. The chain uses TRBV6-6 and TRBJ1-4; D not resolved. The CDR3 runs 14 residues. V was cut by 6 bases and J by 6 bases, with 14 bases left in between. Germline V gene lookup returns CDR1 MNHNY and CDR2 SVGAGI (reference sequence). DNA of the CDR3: TGTGCCAGCAGCCGACCTGGGCGACATGAAAAACTGTTTTTT. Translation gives CASSRPGRHEKLFF.

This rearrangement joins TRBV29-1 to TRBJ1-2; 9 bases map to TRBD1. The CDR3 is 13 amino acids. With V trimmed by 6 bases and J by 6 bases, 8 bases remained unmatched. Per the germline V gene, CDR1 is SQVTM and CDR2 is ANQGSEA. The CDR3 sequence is CSVGIQGAHGYTF. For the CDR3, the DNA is TGCAGCGTCGGGATACAGGGGGCCCATGGCTACACCTTC.

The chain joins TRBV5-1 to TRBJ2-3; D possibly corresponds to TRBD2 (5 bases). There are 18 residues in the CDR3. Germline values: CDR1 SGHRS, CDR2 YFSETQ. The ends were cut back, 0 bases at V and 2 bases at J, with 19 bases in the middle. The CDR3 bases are TGCGCCAGCAGCTTGGATGGGAGCGCCGGAGTCATCACAGATACGCAGTATTTT. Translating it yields CASSLDGSAGVITDTQYF.

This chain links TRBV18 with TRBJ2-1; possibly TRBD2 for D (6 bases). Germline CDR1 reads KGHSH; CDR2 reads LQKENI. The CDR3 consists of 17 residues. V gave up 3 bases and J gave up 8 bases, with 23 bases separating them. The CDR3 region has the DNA TGTGCCAGCTCACCTAGAGGCGGGACTCGACGTAACGATGAGCAGTTCTTC. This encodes CASSPRGGTRRNDEQFF.

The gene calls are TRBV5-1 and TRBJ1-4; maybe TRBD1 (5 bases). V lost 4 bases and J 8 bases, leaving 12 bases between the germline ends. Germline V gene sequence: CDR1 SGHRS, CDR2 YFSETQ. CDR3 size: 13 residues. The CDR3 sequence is CASSPGGAEKLFF. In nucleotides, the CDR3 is TGCGCCAGCAGCCCCGGTGGGGCCGAAAAACTGTTTTTT. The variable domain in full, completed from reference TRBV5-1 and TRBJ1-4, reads KAGVTQTPRYLIKTRGQQVTLSCSPISGHRSVSWYQQTPGQGLQFLFEYFSETQRNKGNFPGRFSGRQFSNSRSEMNVSTLELGDSALYLCASSPGGAEKLFFGSGTQLSVL.

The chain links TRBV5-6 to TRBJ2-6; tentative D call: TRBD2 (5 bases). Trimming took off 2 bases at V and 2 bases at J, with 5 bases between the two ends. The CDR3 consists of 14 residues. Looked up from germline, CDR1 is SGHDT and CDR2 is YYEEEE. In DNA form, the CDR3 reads TGTGCCAGCAGCTTCGGGGCTGGGGCCAACGTCCTGACTTTC. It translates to CASSFGAGANVLTF.

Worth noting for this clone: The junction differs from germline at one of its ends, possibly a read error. CDR3 protein: CASRFYSGKGSGSGNTIYF. The CDR3 region has the DNA TGTGCCAGCCGCTTCTACAGTGGTAAAGGCAGTGGCTCTGGAAACACCATATATTTT. The chain recombines TRBV11-3 with TRBJ1-3; D is uncertain. The germline V gene has CDR1 SGHNT and CDR2 YENEEA. This CDR3 region has 19 residues.

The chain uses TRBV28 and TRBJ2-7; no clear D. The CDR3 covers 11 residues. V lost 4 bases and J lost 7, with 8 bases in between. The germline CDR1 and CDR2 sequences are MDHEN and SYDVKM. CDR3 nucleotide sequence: TGTGCCAGCAGTTGGATGATGGAGCAGTACTTC. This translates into CASSWMMEQYF.

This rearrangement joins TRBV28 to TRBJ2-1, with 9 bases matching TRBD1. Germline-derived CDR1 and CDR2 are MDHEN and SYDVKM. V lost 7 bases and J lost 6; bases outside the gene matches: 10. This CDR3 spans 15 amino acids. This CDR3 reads CASKHRDRVVNEQFF. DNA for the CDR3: TGTGCCAGCAAACACCGGGACAGGGTTGTCAATGAGCAGTTCTTC.

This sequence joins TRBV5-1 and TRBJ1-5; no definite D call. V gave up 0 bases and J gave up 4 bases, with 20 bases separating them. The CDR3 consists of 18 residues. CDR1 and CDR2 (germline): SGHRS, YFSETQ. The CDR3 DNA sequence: TGCGCCAGCAGCTTGGTTTCAGGTGCGGGGTCTACAAATCAGCCCCAGCATTTT. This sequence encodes CASSLVSGAGSTNQPQHF.

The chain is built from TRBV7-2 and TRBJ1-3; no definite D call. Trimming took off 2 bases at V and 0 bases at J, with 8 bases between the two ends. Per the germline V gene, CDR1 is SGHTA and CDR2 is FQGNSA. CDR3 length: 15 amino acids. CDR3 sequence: CASSLFQHSGNTIYF. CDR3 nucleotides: TGTGCCAGCAGCTTATTCCAGCACTCTGGAAACACCATATATTTT.

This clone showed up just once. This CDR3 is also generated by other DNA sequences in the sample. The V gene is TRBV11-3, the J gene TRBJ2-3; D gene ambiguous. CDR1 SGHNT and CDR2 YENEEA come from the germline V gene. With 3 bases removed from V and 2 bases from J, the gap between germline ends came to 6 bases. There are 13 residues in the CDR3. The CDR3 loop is CASSLAATDTQYF. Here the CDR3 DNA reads TGTGCCAGCAGCTTGGCGGCCACAGATACGCAGTATTTT.

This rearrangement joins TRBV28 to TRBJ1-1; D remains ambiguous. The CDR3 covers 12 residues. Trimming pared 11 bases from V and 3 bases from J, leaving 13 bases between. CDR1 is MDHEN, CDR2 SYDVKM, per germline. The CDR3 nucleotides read TGTGCCGCGCAAGGCGGCTACACTGAAGCTTTCTTT. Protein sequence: CAAQGGYTEAFF.

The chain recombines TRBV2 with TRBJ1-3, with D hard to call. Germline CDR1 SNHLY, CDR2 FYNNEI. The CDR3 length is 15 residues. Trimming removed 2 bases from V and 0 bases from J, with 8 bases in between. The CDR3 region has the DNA TGTGCCAGCAGTGAAAACAACCTCTCTGGAAACACCATATATTTT. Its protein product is CASSENNLSGNTIYF.

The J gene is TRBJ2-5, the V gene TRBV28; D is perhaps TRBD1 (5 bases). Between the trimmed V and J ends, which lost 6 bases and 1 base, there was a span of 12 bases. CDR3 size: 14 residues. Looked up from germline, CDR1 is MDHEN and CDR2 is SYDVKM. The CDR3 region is CASRSTGTQETQYF. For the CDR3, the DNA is TGTGCCAGCAGGTCAACAGGTACCCAAGAGACCCAGTACTTC.

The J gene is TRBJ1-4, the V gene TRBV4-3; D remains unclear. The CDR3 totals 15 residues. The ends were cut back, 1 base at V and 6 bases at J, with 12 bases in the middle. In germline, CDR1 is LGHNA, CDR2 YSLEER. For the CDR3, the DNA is TGCGCCAGCAGCCAAGGACTGGGAAGGGATGAAAAACTGTTTTTT. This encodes CASSQGLGRDEKLFF.

CDR3 region: CASSRQATNEQFF. The CDR3 bases are TGTGCCAGCAGCCGACAGGCGACCAATGAGCAGTTCTTC. J is TRBJ2-1 and V is TRBV4-2, with a possible D match to TRBD1 (6 bases). V shed 4 bases and J shed 6 bases, with 10 bases lying between them. The CDR3 is 13 amino acids. The germline CDR1 and CDR2 sequences are LGHNA and YNFKEQ.

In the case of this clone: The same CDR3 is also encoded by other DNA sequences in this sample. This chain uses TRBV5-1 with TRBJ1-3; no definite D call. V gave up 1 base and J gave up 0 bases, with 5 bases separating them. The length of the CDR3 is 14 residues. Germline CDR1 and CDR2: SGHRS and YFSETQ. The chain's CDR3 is CASSLTSSGNTIYF. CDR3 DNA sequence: TGCGCCAGCAGCTTGACTAGCTCTGGAAACACCATATATTTT.

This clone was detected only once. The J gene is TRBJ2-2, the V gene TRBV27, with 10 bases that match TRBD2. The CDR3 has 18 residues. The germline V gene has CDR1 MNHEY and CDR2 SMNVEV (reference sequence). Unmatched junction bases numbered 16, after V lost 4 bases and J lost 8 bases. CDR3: CASSSDVSGRAGRGELFF. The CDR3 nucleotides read TGTGCCAGCAGTTCCGATGTGAGCGGGAGGGCCGGAAGAGGGGAGCTGTTTTTT.

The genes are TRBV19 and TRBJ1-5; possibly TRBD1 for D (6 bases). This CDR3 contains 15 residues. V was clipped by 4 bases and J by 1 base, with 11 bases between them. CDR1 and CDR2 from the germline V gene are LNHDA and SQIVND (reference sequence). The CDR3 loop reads CASSNREGSNQPQHF. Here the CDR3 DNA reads TGTGCCAGTAGTAACAGGGAGGGGAGCAATCAGCCCCAGCATTTT. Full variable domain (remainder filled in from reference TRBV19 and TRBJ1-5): DGGITQSPKYLFRKEGQNVTLSCEQNLNHDAMYWYRQDPGQGLRLIYYSQIVNDFQKGDIAEGYSVSREKKESFPLTVTSAQKNPTAFYLCASSNREGSNQPQHFGDGTRLSIL.

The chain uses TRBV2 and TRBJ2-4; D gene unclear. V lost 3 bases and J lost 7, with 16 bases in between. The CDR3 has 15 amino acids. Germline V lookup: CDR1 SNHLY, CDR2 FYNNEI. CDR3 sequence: CASSDRVGSKNIQYF. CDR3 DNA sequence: TGTGCCAGCAGTGATAGGGTAGGCAGCAAGAACATTCAGTACTTC.